This T cell receptor beta chain was profiled in a study of shared clonotypes between healthy human individuals. A remark on this clone: Its target is unknown.

The data were produced by immunoSEQ multiplex PCR, yet TCRdb's version contains in-frame clones alone and is incomplete. The table shows around 2,000,000 clones, with approximately 95% occurring only once. The investigators split CD4+ cells into a CD45RA+ naive subset and a CD45RA-negative memory subset. This CDR3 has 14 amino acids. The germline V gene has CDR1 SGHDT and CDR2 YYEEEE. V was clipped by 4 bases and J by 1 base, with 11 bases between them. Findings and caveats of the study: Blood was the only sampled material, and tissue repertoires likely differ.

Input material: naive CD4+ T cells sorted from blood. This sample's subset: CD45RA+ positively selected. The source is a man aged 18 to 29 in good health. The chain carries TRBV5-6 and TRBJ1-1; D unclear. Here the CDR3 reads CASSPQHSNTEAFF. DNA for the CDR3: TGTGCCAGCAGCCCCCAACACTCGAACACTGAAGCTTTCTTT. Using reference TRBV5-6 and TRBJ1-1 for the parts outside the CDR3, the full variable domain is DAGVTQSPTHLIKTRGQQVTLRCSPKSGHDTVSWYQQALGQGPQFIFQYYEEEERQRGNFPDRFSGHQFPNYSSELNVNALLLGDSALYLCASSPQHSNTEAFFGQGTRLTVV.